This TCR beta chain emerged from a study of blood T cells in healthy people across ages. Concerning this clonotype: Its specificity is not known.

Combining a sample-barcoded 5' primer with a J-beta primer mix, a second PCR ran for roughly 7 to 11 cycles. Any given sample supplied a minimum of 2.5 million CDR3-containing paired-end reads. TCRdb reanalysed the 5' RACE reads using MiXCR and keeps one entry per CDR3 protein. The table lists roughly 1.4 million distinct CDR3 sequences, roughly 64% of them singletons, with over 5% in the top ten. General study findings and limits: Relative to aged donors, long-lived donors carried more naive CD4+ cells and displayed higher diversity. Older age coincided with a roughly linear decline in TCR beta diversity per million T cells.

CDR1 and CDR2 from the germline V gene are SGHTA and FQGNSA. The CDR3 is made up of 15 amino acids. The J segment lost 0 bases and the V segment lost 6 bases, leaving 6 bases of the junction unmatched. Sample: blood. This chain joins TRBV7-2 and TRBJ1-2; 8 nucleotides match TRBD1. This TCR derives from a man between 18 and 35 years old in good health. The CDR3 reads CASSLRTGTNYGYTF. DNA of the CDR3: TGTGCCAGCAGTTTACGGACAGGGACTAACTATGGCTACACCTTC.